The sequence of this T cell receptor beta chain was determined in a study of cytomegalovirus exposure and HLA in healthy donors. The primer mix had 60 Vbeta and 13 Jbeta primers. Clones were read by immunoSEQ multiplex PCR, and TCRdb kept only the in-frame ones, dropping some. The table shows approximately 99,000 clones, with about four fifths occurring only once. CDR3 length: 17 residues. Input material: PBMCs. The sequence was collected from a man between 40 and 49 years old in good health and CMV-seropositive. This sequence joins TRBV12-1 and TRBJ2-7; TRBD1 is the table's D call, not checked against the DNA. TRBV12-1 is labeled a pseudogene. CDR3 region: CASSPYDRQPGPYEQYF. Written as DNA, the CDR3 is TGTGCCAGCAGCCCCTACGACCGACAGCCCGGTCCCTACGAGCAGTACTTC.